Below, 30 T cell receptor beta chains from the same sample are listed, as sequenced in a study of cytomegalovirus exposure and HLA in healthy donors. In the PCR, 60 Vbeta and 13 Jbeta primers were used. The assay was immunoSEQ multiplex PCR, and TCRdb's table has in-frame clones only and misses some. The sample includes some 82,000 clones, approximately 84% of them seen just once. Sample: PBMCs. All receptors derive from a woman aged 45-59 years in good health and CMV-seronegative.

CDR3 loop: CSAMRQAPNTGELFF. DNA of the CDR3: TGCAGCGCCATGAGACAGGCCCCGAACACCGGGGAGCTGTTTTTT. The rearrangement joins TRBV29-1 to TRBJ2-2; D is perhaps TRBD1 (6 bases). The CDR3 runs 15 residues. Germline assignment: CDR1 SQVTM and CDR2 ANQGSEA. V lost 7 bases and J 0 bases, leaving 15 bases between the germline ends.

The rearrangement links TRBV6-1 to TRBJ2-7; weak D call: TRBD1 (5 bases). Germline V gene lookup returns CDR1 MNHNS and CDR2 SASEGT. The germline V and J ends were trimmed by 5 bases and 3 bases, with 11 bases remaining between them. This CDR3 has 13 residues. The CDR3 DNA is TGTGCCAGCAGTATCGTCCAGGGCTACGAGCAGTACTTC. It translates to CASSIVQGYEQYF.

The chain employs TRBV7-2 and TRBJ2-3; the match to TRBD1 covers 7 bases. The CDR3 runs 16 residues. J was trimmed by 0 bases and V by 6 bases; bases with no gene match: 9. Germline CDR1 SGHTA, CDR2 FQGNSA. This chain's CDR3 is CASRIRQGQSTDTQYF. CDR3 nucleotides: TGTGCCAGCAGGATAAGACAGGGTCAAAGCACAGATACGCAGTATTTT.

This sequence joins TRBV28 and TRBJ1-5; the D gene is possibly TRBD1 (6 bases). From germline, CDR1 is MDHEN and CDR2 SYDVKM. This CDR3 region has 14 residues. V lost 7 bases and J lost 3, with 13 bases in between. The CDR3 nucleotides are TGTGCCAGCAACGGGGGGGGCACCAATCAGCCCCAGCATTTT. Translating gives CASNGGGTNQPQHF.

The chain joins TRBV6-5 to TRBJ2-1, with 12 bases fitting TRBD2. This CDR3 region has 15 residues. Germline trimming cut 7 bases from V and 3 bases from J; bases unmatched to any gene: 4. Per the germline V gene, CDR1 is MNHEY and CDR2 is SVGAGI. In DNA, the CDR3 is TGTGCCAGCACCTCGGGACTAGCGGGCTACAATGAGCAGTTCTTC. Translation gives CASTSGLAGYNEQFF.

This clone was recorded once. The genes are TRBV7-9 and TRBJ1-2, with TRBD1 identical over 7 bases. V trimming: 0 bases; J trimming: 3 bases; junction bases outside the gene matches: 1. This CDR3 contains 14 residues. From germline, CDR1 is SEHNR and CDR2 FQNEAQ (reference sequence). The CDR3 DNA reads TGTGCCAGCAGCTTAGCAGGGGGCGACTATGGCTACACCTTC. Its protein product is CASSLAGGDYGYTF.

J is TRBJ2-1 and V is TRBV4-2, with 9 bases identical to TRBD1. The CDR3 has 15 amino acids. CDR1 is LGHNA, CDR2 YNFKEQ, per germline. The V and J ends lost 4 bases and 6 bases, in that order; junction bases with no gene match: 7. CDR3 residues: CASSRRQGEGNEQFF. CDR3 sequence (DNA): TGTGCCAGCAGCCGACGACAGGGGGAAGGCAATGAGCAGTTCTTC.

The chain has TRBV6-1 and TRBJ2-6; D is possibly TRBD1 (5 bases). Germline values: CDR1 MNHNS, CDR2 SASEGT. The CDR3 loop spans 15 amino acids. Trimming removed 3 bases from V and 2 bases from J, with 8 bases in between. CDR3 sequence reads: CASSDRAAGANVLTF. The CDR3 DNA follows: TGTGCCAGCAGTGACAGGGCGGCTGGGGCCAACGTCCTGACTTTC.

The chain links TRBV7-6 to TRBJ1-6, with 7 bases lining up with TRBD1. The V gene end was trimmed by 5 bases and the J gene end by 5 bases; junction bases not matched to a gene: 3. The CDR3 totals 14 residues. CDR1 and CDR2 (germline): SGHVS, FNYEAQ. The DNA of the CDR3 is TGTGCCAGCAGCCGGGACAGAGATAATTCACCCCTCCACTTT. It codes for CASSRDRDNSPLHF.

The chain combines TRBV6-5 with TRBJ1-5; D unresolved. The germline gives CDR1 MNHEY, CDR2 SVGAGI. This CDR3 region has 13 residues. V lost 4 bases to trimming and J lost 2 bases, with 6 bases between them. The CDR3 region is CASSFAGNQPQHF. The CDR3 DNA sequence: TGTGCCAGCAGTTTTGCGGGCAATCAGCCCCAGCATTTT.

CDR3 region: CASSRGVSGTEAFF. The CDR3 bases are TGCGCCAGCAGCCGTGGGGTCTCGGGGACTGAAGCTTTCTTT. The V and J genes are TRBV4-1 and TRBJ1-1; D ambiguous. Looked up from germline, CDR1 is MGHRA and CDR2 is YSYEKL. The CDR3 is made up of 14 amino acids. With 4 bases removed from V and 5 bases from J, the gap between germline ends came to 14 bases.

A few counts support this clone. V and J are TRBV4-1 and TRBJ2-1, with 9 positions matching TRBD2. Losses at the gene ends were 5 bases for V and 2 bases for J; bases not matched to a gene: 7. Germline V gene sequence: CDR1 MGHRA, CDR2 YSYEKL. This CDR3 region has 16 residues. CDR3: CASSSPAGGAYNEQFF. DNA for the CDR3: TGCGCCAGCAGCTCCCCCGCGGGGGGGGCCTACAATGAGCAGTTCTTC.

There are a few counts of this clone. The chain combines TRBV6-5 with TRBJ1-1, with D perhaps matching TRBD1 (6 bases). V shed 6 bases and J shed 1 base, with 12 bases lying between them. CDR3 size: 14 residues. CDR1 is MNHEY and CDR2 is SVGAGI in the germline V gene. This CDR3 reads CASRVQGENTEAFF. The CDR3 bases are TGTGCCAGCAGGGTACAGGGCGAGAACACTGAAGCTTTCTTT.

The V gene is TRBV27, the J gene TRBJ2-6, with TRBD1 matching over 9 bases. With V trimmed by 5 bases and J by 2 bases, 7 bases remained unmatched. Germline values: CDR1 MNHEY, CDR2 SMNVEV (reference sequence). The CDR3 has 17 residues. CDR3 loop: CASSIRTGATGANVLTF. CDR3 in DNA: TGTGCCAGCAGTATTCGGACAGGGGCAACTGGGGCCAACGTCCTGACTTTC. Using reference TRBV27 and TRBJ2-6 for the parts outside the CDR3, the full variable domain is EAQVTQNPRYLITVTGKKLTVTCSQNMNHEYMSWYRQDPGLGLRQIYYSMNVEVTDKGDVPEGYKVSRKEKRNFPLILESPSPNQTSLYFCASSIRTGATGANVLTFGAGSRLTVL.

This clone was picked up a small number of times. The chain has TRBV30 and TRBJ2-6; D not certain. Germline CDR1 reads GTSNPN; CDR2 reads SVGIG (reference sequence). Between the trimmed V and J ends, which lost 3 bases and 0 bases, there was a span of 6 bases. The CDR3 contains 14 residues. The CDR3 DNA follows: TGTGCCTGGAGCCGAGACTCTGGGGCCAACGTCCTGACTTTC. Amino acids: CAWSRDSGANVLTF.

Regarding this clone: A read error may account for a junction end that differs from germline. The rearrangement links TRBV7-7 to TRBJ2-2; 7 bases align to TRBD2. The germline gives CDR1 SSHAT, CDR2 FNYEAQ (reference sequence). The CDR3 consists of 15 residues. CDR3 region: CASSLKGRDTGELFF. CDR3 nucleotide sequence: TGTGCTAGCAGCTTAAAGGGGAGGGACACCGGGGAGCTGTTTTTT.

The gene calls are TRBV30 and TRBJ2-7; 8 bases are shared with TRBD2. The CDR3 covers 17 residues. In germline, CDR1 is GTSNPN, CDR2 SVGIG (reference sequence). V was clipped by 0 bases and J by 1 base; unmatched bases: 11. CDR3 in amino acids: CAWSVRNSGEMSYEQYV. The DNA of the CDR3 is TGTGCCTGGAGTGTACGCAATAGCGGGGAGATGTCCTACGAGCAGTACGTC.

The chain links TRBV5-1 to TRBJ1-2, with TRBD1 matching 11 bases. Germline V lookup: CDR1 SGHRS, CDR2 YFSETQ. The J segment lost 3 bases and the V segment lost 2 bases, leaving 6 bases of the junction unmatched. The CDR3 extends over 16 amino acids. DNA of the CDR3: TGCGCCAGCAGCTTCCCGGGACAGGGGGAAGACTATGGCTACACCTTC. Protein sequence: CASSFPGQGEDYGYTF.

The rearrangement uses TRBV19 and TRBJ2-2; maybe TRBD2 (6 bases). The length of the CDR3 is 15 residues. The germline V gene has CDR1 LNHDA and CDR2 SQIVND (reference sequence). V lost 1 base and J 4 bases, leaving 10 bases between the germline ends. Here the CDR3 reads CASSIGRGGTGELFF. CDR3 DNA: TGTGCCAGTAGTATAGGAAGGGGAGGCACCGGGGAGCTGTTTTTT.

With regard to this clone: At one end the junction does not follow the germline gene, possibly because of a read error. V gene TRBV6-1 combines with J gene TRBJ2-3; TRBD2 might be the D (5 bases). Germline V gene data show CDR1 as MNHNS and CDR2 as SASEGT. CDR3 length: 11 amino acids. CDR3 loop: CASSEFRGVDF. CDR3 nucleotides: TGTGCCAGCAGTGAATTTCGGGGAGTGGATTTT.

The V and J genes are TRBV5-4 and TRBJ1-5, with no clear D. Germline V gene sequence: CDR1 SGHNT, CDR2 YYREEE (reference sequence). This CDR3 has 14 amino acids. Trimming took off 4 bases at V and 5 bases at J, with 13 bases between the two ends. Here the CDR3 DNA reads TGTGCCAGCAGCCGCGACGGCGGGGATCAGCCCCAGCATTTT. The encoded protein is CASSRDGGDQPQHF.

This rearrangement joins TRBV4-1 to TRBJ2-1, with TRBD2 matching 14 bases. With V trimmed by 2 bases and J by 9 bases, 6 bases remained unmatched. Germline CDR1 and CDR2: MGHRA and YSYEKL. The CDR3 covers 16 residues. CDR3 in DNA: TGCGCCAGCAGCCAAAGCGCGACTAGCGGGAGGGGTGAGCAGTTCTTC. This gives the protein CASSQSATSGRGEQFF.

The chain links TRBV19 to TRBJ2-2, with TRBD2 matching 8 bases. The CDR3 is 15 residues long. In germline, CDR1 is LNHDA, CDR2 SQIVND (reference sequence). The junction had 11 bases not matched to a gene; V was cut back by 9 bases and J by 5 bases. This chain's CDR3 is CASRRGSGGTGELFF. Written as DNA, the CDR3 is TGTGCCAGCCGCCGTGGAAGCGGGGGAACCGGGGAGCTGTTTTTT.

J is TRBJ2-7 and V is TRBV5-1, with 13 bases fitting TRBD2. The CDR3 is made up of 15 amino acids. Germline values: CDR1 SGHRS, CDR2 YFSETQ. J lost 6 bases, V lost 3 bases, and 6 bases had no gene match. The CDR3 DNA follows: TGCGCCAGCAGCTGGACTAGCGGGAGTAGTTTCGAGCAGTACTTC. Its translation: CASSWTSGSSFEQYF.

The chain recombines TRBV6-1 with TRBJ2-3; D is perhaps TRBD2 (5 bases). Germline CDR1 is MNHNS and CDR2 is SASEGT. The CDR3 has 14 amino acids. The V and J ends lost 4 bases and 2 bases respectively, with 10 bases between them. The CDR3 bases are TGTGCCAGCAGTGCTAGCTCCCACACAGATACGCAGTATTTT. Protein sequence: CASSASSHTDTQYF.

This chain connects TRBV19 to TRBJ2-1; the D gene is possibly TRBD2 (5 bases). CDR1 is LNHDA and CDR2 is SQIVND in the germline V gene (reference sequence). This CDR3 is built from 16 residues. V was cut by 4 bases and J by 2 bases, with 15 bases left in between. DNA of the CDR3: TGTGCCAGTAGTACGGAGGACCCACGAACCTACAATGAGCAGTTCTTC. Amino acid sequence: CASSTEDPRTYNEQFF.

The chain uses TRBV7-9 and TRBJ1-2; the match to TRBD1 covers 12 bases. Germline CDR1 and CDR2: SEHNR and FQNEAQ (reference sequence). Trimming cost V 0 bases and J 12 bases; bases outside gene matches: 8. The CDR3 is 15 amino acids. The CDR3 nucleotides are TGTGCCAGCAGCTTAGCCGGGACAGGGGGCGCGAAGAACACCTTC. This gives the protein CASSLAGTGGAKNTF. Full variable domain (missing parts from reference TRBV7-9 and TRBJ1-2): DTGVSQNPRHKITKRGQNVTFRCDPISEHNRLYWYRQTLGQGPEFLTYFQNEAQLEKSRLLSDRFSAERPKGSFSTLEIQRTEQGDSAMYLCASSLAGTGGAKNTFGSGTRLTVV.

The chain employs TRBV15 and TRBJ2-2; a weak D match, TRBD2 (5 bases). V was trimmed by 3 bases and J by 6 bases, leaving 14 bases between them. CDR1 and CDR2 (germline): LNHNV, YYDKDF (reference sequence). This CDR3 comprises 15 residues. The CDR3 reads CATSRGIGVAGELFF. The CDR3, as DNA: TGTGCCACCAGCAGGGGCATCGGGGTTGCCGGGGAGCTGTTTTTT.

The chain links TRBV28 to TRBJ2-7; 13 bases line up with TRBD2. V shed 5 bases, J shed 11 bases, and the junction held 9 bases outside the gene matches. The length of the CDR3 is 14 residues. Germline values: CDR1 MDHEN, CDR2 SYDVKM. CDR3 nucleotide sequence: TGTGCCAGCAGTCCAACAGGACTAGCGGGGGTGGAGTACTTC. It encodes CASSPTGLAGVEYF.

This chain uses TRBV5-1 with TRBJ2-7, with a possible D match to TRBD1 (6 bases). The CDR3 consists of 16 residues. Germline lookup yields CDR1 SGHRS and CDR2 YFSETQ. Trimming pared 2 bases from V and 4 bases from J, leaving 19 bases between. This CDR3 reads CASSLGQIQPLYEQYF. The DNA of the CDR3 is TGCGCCAGCAGCTTAGGACAGATTCAACCTCTTTACGAGCAGTACTTC.